This T cell receptor (beta chain) appears in the sequencing data of a study of cytomegalovirus exposure and HLA in healthy donors. Looking at the study overall: A subsequent analysis stated that the roughly 130 validation repertoires were run on the same platform as the approximately 710 first-cohort repertoires.

Concerning this clone itself: Its antigen is unidentified.

The length of the CDR3 is 14 residues. The V end was cut by 2 bases, the J end by 5 bases, with 10 bases between. Germline CDR1 and CDR2: SGHRS and YFSETQ. Study-level findings and limits: According to the study, 150 to 200 TCR beta chains were cytomegalovirus-associated. Usually a TCR sequence was rare, but some public TCRs were found in many donors.

The study drew the donors from its 120-subject validation cohort, separate from the approximately 670-subject first cohort. Sequencing was performed with immunoSEQ multiplex PCR; in TCRdb, only in-frame clones are kept and a portion is missing. There are 160,000 or so clones in the sample; around nine tenths occur only once, and 1.4% lies in the top ten. The chain uses TRBV5-1 and TRBJ1-4; no clear D. The receptor comes from a woman between 25 and 40 years old in good health and CMV-seronegative. The sequenced sample was PBMCs. The CDR3 protein is CASSFYSRNEKLFF. The CDR3 DNA is TGCGCCAGCAGCTTTTACTCCAGGAATGAAAAACTGTTTTTT.